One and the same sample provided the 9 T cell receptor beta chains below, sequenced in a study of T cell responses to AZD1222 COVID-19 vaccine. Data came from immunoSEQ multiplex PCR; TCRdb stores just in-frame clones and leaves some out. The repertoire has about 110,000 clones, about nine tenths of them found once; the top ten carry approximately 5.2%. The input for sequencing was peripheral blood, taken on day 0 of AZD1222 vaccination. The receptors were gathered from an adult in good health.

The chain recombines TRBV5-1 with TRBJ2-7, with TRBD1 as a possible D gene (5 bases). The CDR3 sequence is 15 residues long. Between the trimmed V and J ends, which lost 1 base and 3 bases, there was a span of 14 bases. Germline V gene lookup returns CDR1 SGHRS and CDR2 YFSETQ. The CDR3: CASSLTSGAGYEQYF. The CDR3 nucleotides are TGCGCCAGCAGCTTGACCAGTGGGGCAGGCTACGAGCAGTACTTC.

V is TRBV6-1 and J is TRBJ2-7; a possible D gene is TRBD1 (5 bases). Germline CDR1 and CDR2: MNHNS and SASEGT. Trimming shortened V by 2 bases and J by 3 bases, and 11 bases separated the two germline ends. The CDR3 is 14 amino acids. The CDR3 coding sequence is TGTGCCAGCAGTGAAAACCTTAGGGGCTACGAGCAGTACTTC. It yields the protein CASSENLRGYEQYF.

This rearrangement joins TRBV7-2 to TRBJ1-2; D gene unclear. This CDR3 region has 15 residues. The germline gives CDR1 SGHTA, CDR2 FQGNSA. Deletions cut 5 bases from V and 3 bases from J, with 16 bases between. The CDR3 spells CASSPGERPYYGYTF. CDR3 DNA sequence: TGTGCCAGCAGCCCTGGAGAACGACCCTACTATGGCTACACCTTC.

The CDR3 DNA is TGTGCCAGCAGCCGCTACAGGGGGCGCCTCCTCTCCTACGAGCAGTACTTC. Its protein product is CASSRYRGRLLSYEQYF. The J gene is TRBJ2-7, the V gene TRBV3-1 (or the pseudogene TRBV3-2); 9 bases agree with TRBD1. Looked up from germline, CDR1 is LGHDT and CDR2 is YNNKEL (reference sequence). This CDR3 spans 17 amino acids. Trimming at V came to 4 bases and at J to 0 bases, leaving 10 bases not matched to a gene.

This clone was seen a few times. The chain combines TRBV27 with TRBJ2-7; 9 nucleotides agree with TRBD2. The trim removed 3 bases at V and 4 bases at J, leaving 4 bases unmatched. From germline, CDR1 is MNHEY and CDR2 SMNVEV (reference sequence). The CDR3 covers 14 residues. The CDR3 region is CASSFSGSPYEQYF. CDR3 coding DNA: TGTGCCAGCAGTTTTAGCGGGAGCCCTTACGAGCAGTACTTC.

The CDR3 is CASSSGPLYEQYF. CDR3 DNA: TGTGCCAGCAGTTCAGGGCCTCTCTACGAGCAGTACTTC. The rearrangement uses TRBV28 and TRBJ2-7, with D tentatively TRBD1 (5 bases). This CDR3 comprises 13 residues. Germline loops: CDR1 MDHEN, CDR2 SYDVKM. V lost 4 bases and J lost 3, with 10 bases in between.

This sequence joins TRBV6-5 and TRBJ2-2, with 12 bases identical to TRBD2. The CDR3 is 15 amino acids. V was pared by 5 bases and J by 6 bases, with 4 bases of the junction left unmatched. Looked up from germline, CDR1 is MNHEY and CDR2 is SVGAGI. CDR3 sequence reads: CASSRLAGEPGELFF. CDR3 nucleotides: TGTGCCAGCAGTAGACTAGCGGGGGAGCCCGGGGAGCTGTTTTTT.

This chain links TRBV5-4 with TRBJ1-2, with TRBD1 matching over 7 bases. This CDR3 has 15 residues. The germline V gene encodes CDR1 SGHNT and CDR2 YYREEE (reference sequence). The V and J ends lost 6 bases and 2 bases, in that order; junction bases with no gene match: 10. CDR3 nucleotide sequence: TGTGCCAGCAACCCTGGGGGACAGATAAACTATGGCTACACCTTC. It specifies CASNPGGQINYGYTF.

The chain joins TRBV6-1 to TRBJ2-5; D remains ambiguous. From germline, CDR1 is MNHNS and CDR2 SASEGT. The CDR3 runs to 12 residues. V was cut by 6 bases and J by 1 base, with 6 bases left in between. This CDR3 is CASSRVQETQYF. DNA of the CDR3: TGTGCCAGCAGCCGGGTCCAAGAGACCCAGTACTTC.